The clone carrying this TCR beta chain was counted a single time. This specimen belongs to a study of OX40 agonist ivuxolimab in advanced cancers. From germline, CDR1 is SGHNT and CDR2 YYREEE (reference sequence). This CDR3 is built from 16 residues. The trim removed 3 bases at V and 6 bases at J, leaving 12 bases unmatched. Generated by immunoSEQ multiplex PCR, the TCRdb table keeps only in-frame clones and is missing some. The top ten hold approximately 1% of the sample, which has under 150,000 clones, 75% to 95% seen once. The sample in question was CD4+ or CD8+ T cells sorted from blood, obtained in a trial of the OX40 agonist ivuxolimab. The TCR originated in an adult with an advanced solid tumor such as melanoma, head and neck, liver or kidney cancer. V and J are TRBV5-4 and TRBJ2-7; 10 nucleotides line up with TRBD2. CDR3 DNA sequence: TGTGCCAGCAGCTCACAGAATGGACTAGCGGCTGCCGAGCAGTACTTC. It translates to CASSSQNGLAAAEQYF. The variable domain in full, completed from reference TRBV5-4 and TRBJ2-7, reads ETGVTQSPTHLIKTRGQQVTLRCSSQSGHNTVSWYQQALGQGPQFIFQYYREEENGRGNFPPRFSGLQFPNYSSELNVNALELDDSALYLCASSSQNGLAAAEQYFGPGTRLTVT.